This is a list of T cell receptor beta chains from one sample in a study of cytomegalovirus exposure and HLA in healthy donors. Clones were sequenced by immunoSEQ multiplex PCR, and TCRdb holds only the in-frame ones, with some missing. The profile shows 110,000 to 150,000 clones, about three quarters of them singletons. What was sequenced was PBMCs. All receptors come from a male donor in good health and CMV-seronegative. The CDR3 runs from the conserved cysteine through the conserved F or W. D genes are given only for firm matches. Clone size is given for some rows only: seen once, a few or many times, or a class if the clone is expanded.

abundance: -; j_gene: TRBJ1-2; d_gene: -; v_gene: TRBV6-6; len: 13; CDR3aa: CASAATAYYGYTF; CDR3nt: TGTGCCAGCGCCGCAACAGCCTACTATGGCTACACCTTC
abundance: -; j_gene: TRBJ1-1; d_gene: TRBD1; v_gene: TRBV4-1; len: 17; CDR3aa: CASSRGTGGGSGTEAFF; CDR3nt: TGCGCCAGCAGCCGCGGGACAGGGGGCGGCAGTGGGACTGAAGCTTTCTTT
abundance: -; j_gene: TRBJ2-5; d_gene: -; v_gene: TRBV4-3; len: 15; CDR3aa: CASSQVYLGAETQYF; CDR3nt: TGCGCCAGCAGCCAAGTTTATTTAGGGGCCGAGACCCAGTACTTC
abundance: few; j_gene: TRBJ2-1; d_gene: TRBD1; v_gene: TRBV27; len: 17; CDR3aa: CASSFIRQGPGSNEQFF; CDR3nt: TGTGCCAGCAGTTTCATCCGACAGGGGCCAGGGTCCAATGAGCAGTTCTTC
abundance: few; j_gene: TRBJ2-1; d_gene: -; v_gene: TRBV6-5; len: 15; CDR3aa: CASSYEAGGYNEQFF; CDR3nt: TGTGCCAGCAGTTACGAGGCGGGTGGGTACAATGAGCAGTTCTTC
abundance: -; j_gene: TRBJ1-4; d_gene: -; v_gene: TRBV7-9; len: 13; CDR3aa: CASSPHPGEKLFF; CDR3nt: TGTGCCAGCAGCCCGCATCCAGGAGAAAAACTGTTTTTT
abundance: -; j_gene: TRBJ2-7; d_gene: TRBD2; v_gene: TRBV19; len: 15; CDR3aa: CASSMRLAGLYEQYF; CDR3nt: TGTGCCAGTAGTATGAGGCTAGCGGGCCTCTACGAGCAGTACTTC
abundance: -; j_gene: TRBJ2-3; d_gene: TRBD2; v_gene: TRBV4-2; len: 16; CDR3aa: CASSPRTSGDTDTQYF; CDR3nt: TGTGCCAGCAGCCCTAGGACTAGCGGGGACACAGATACGCAGTATTTT
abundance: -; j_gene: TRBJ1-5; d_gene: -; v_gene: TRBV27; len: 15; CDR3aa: CASSLAQNSNQPQHF; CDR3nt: TGTGCCAGCAGTTTAGCACAGAATAGCAATCAGCCCCAGCATTTT
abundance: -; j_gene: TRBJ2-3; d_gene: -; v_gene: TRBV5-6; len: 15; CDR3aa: CASSRSGLHTDTQYF; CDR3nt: TGTGCCAGCAGCCGGAGCGGGTTGCACACAGATACGCAGTATTTT
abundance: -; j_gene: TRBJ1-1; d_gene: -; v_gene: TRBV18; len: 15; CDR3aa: CASSPPDSMNTEAFF; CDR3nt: TGTGCCAGCTCACCACCGGACAGCATGAACACTGAAGCTTTCTTT
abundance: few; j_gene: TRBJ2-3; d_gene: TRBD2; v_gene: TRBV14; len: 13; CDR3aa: CASSLGLAGTEYF; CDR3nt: TGTGCCAGCAGCCTCGGACTAGCGGGAACGGAGTATTTT
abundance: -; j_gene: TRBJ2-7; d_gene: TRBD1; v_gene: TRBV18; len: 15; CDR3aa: CASSPIGQAGYEQYF; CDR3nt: TGTGCCAGCTCACCAATCGGACAGGCAGGGTACGAGCAGTACTTC
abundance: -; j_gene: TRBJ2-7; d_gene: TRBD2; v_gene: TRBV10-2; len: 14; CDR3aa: CASAGGPNTYEQYF; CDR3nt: TGCGCCAGCGCGGGGGGTCCAAATACCTACGAGCAGTACTTC
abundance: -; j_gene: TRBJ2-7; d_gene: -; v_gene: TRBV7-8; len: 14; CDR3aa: CASSLARRENEQYF; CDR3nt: TGTGCCAGCAGCTTAGCGCGGAGGGAAAACGAGCAGTACTTC
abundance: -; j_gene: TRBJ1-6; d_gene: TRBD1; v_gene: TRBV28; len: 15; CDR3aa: CASSFLTGRNSPLHF; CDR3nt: TGTGCCAGCAGTTTCCTGACAGGGAGGAATTCACCCCTCCACTTT
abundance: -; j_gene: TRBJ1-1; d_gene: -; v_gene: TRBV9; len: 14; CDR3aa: CASSVEGLGTEAFF; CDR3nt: TGTGCCAGCAGCGTAGAGGGGCTGGGAACTGAAGCTTTCTTT
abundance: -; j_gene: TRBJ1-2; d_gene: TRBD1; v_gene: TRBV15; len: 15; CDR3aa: CATSRPSGGGYGYTF; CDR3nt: TGTGCCACCAGCAGACCCTCAGGGGGAGGCTATGGCTACACCTTC
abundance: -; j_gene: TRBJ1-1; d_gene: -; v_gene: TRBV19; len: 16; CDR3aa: CASSKPSSPRNTEAFF; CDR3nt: TGTGCCAGTAGTAAGCCTTCGTCTCCCCGGAACACTGAAGCTTTCTTT
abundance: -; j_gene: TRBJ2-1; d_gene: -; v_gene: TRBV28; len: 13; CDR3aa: CASTSGTSNEQFF; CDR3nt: TGTGCCAGCACTTCCGGGACTTCCAATGAGCAGTTCTTC
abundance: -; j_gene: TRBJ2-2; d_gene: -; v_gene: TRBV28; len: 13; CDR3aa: CASSSPNTGELFF; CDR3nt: TGTGCCAGCAGTTCCCCTAACACCGGGGAGCTGTTTTTT
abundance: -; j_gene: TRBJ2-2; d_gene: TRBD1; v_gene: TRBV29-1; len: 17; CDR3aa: CSVVGPDRGANTGELFF; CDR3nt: TGCAGCGTCGTCGGACCGGACAGGGGGGCCAACACCGGGGAGCTGTTTTTT
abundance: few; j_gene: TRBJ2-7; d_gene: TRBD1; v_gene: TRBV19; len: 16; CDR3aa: CASSPPGTGSIYEQYF; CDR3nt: TGTGCCAGTAGTCCCCCCGGGACAGGGTCGATCTACGAGCAGTACTTC
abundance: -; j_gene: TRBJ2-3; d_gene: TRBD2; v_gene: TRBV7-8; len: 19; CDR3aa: CASSLKRWGTSGTTDTQYF; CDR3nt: TGTGCCAGCAGCTTAAAGCGCTGGGGGACTAGCGGGACCACAGATACGCAGTATTTT
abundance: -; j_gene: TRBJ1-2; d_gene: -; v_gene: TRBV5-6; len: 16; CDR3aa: CASSFLGAGIDYGYTF; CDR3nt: TGTGCCAGCAGCTTTTTAGGGGCAGGAATTGACTATGGCTACACCTTC
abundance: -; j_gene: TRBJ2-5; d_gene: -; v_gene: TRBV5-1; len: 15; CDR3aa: CASSLELVAAETQYF; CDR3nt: TGCGCCAGCAGCTTGGAGCTGGTTGCGGCAGAGACCCAGTACTTC
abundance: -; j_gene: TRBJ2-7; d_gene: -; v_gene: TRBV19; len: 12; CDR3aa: CASNRGDTAPYF; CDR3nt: TGTGCCAGTAATCGGGGGGACACCGCCCCTTATTTC
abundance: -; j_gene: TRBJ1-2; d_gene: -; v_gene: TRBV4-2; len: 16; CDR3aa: CASSQDGQGSYYGYTF; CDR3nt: TGTGCCAGCAGCCAAGATGGGCAGGGTTCCTACTATGGCTACACCTTC
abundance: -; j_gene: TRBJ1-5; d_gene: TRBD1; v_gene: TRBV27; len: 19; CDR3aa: CASSWWDSQILGSNQPQHF; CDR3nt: TGTGCCAGCAGTTGGTGGGACAGTCAGATCTTGGGGAGCAATCAGCCCCAGCATTTT
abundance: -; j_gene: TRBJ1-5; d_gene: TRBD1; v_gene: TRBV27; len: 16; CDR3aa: CASSTRDRGSNQPQHF; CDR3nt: TGTGCCAGCAGTACCCGGGACAGGGGGAGCAATCAGCCCCAGCATTTT
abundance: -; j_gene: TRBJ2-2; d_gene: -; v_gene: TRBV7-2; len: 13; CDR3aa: CASRLGSTGELFF; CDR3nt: TGTGCCAGCAGACTAGGATCGACCGGGGAGCTGTTTTTT
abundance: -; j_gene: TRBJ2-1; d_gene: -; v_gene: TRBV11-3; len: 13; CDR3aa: CASSFGSGTRQFF; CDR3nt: TGTGCCAGCAGCTTTGGAAGCGGCACTCGGCAGTTCTTC
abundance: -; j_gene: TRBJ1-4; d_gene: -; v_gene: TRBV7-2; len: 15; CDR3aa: CASSALGGEYEKLFF; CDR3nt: TGTGCCAGCAGCGCACTGGGGGGAGAGTATGAAAAACTGTTTTTT
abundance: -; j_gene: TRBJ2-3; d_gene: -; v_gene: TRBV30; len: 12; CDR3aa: CAWAGSTDTQYF; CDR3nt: TGTGCCTGGGCGGGGTCCACAGATACGCAGTATTTT
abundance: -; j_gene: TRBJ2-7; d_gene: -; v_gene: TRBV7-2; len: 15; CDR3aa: CASCPVGGVSYEQYF; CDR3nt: TGTGCCAGCTGCCCAGTCGGAGGGGTCTCCTACGAGCAGTACTTC
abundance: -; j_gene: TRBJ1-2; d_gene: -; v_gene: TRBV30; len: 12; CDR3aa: CAGNQGHYGYTF; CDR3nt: TGTGCCGGTAATCAGGGCCACTATGGCTACACCTTC
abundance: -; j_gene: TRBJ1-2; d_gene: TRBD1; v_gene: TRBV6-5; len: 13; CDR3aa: CASSLSTGGGYTF; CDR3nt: TGTGCCAGCAGTCTTTCTACAGGGGGTGGCTACACCTTC
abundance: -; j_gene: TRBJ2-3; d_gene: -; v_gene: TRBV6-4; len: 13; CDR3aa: CASSRRSTDTQYF; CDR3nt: TGTGCCAGCAGCCGCCGGAGCACAGATACGCAGTATTTT
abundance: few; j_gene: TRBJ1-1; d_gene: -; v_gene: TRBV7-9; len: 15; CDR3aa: CASSSPLQGTAEAFF; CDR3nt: TGTGCCAGCAGCTCACCCCTACAGGGAACCGCTGAAGCTTTCTTT
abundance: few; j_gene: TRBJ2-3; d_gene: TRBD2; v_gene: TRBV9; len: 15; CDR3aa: CASSLGTSRTDTQYF; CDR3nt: TGTGCCAGCAGCCTAGGGACTAGCAGGACAGATACGCAGTATTTT
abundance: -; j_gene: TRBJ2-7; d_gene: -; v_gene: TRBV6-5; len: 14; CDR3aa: CASSPGTRVYEQYF; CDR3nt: TGTGCCAGCAGTCCCGGGACACGCGTCTACGAGCAGTACTTC
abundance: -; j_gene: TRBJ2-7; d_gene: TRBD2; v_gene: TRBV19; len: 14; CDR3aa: CASSIGTSSYEQYF; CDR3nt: TGTGCCAGTAGTATCGGGACTAGCTCCTACGAGCAGTACTTC
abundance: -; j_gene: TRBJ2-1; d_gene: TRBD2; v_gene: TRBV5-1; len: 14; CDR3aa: CASTAASGNHEQFF; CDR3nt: TGCGCCAGCACGGCGGCTAGCGGGAACCATGAGCAGTTCTTC
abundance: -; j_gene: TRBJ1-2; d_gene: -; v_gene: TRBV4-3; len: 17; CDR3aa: CASSQVNLDRALYGYTF; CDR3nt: TGCGCCAGCAGCCAAGTAAACCTAGACAGAGCGCTGTATGGCTACACCTTC
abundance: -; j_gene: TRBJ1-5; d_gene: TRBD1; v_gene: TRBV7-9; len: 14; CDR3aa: CASSFGQENQPQHF; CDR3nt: TGTGCCAGCAGCTTTGGACAGGAGAATCAGCCCCAGCATTTT
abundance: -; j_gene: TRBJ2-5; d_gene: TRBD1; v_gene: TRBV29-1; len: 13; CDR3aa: CSVVGQYQETQYF; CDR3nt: TGCAGCGTTGTGGGACAGTACCAAGAGACCCAGTACTTC
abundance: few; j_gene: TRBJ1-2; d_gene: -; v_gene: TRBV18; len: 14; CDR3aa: CASSPEGGGYGYTF; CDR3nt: TGTGCCAGCTCACCCGAAGGGGGTGGCTATGGCTACACCTTC
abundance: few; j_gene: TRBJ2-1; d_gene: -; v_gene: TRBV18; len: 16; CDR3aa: CASSPWGGPYYNEQFF; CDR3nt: TGTGCCAGCTCACCATGGGGGGGCCCGTACTACAATGAGCAGTTCTTC
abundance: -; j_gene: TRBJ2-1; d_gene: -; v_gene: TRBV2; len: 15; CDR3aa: CASRADQGTYNEQFF; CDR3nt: TGTGCCAGCAGGGCGGACCAGGGAACTTACAATGAGCAGTTCTTC
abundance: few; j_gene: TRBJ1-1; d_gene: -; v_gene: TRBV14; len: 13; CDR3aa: CASSQDRGTEAFF; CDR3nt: TGTGCCAGCAGCCAAGATCGGGGCACTGAAGCTTTCTTT
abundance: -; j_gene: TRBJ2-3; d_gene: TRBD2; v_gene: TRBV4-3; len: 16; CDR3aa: CASSPFSGGASDTQYF; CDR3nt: TGCGCCAGCAGCCCATTCAGCGGGGGGGCCTCAGATACGCAGTATTTT